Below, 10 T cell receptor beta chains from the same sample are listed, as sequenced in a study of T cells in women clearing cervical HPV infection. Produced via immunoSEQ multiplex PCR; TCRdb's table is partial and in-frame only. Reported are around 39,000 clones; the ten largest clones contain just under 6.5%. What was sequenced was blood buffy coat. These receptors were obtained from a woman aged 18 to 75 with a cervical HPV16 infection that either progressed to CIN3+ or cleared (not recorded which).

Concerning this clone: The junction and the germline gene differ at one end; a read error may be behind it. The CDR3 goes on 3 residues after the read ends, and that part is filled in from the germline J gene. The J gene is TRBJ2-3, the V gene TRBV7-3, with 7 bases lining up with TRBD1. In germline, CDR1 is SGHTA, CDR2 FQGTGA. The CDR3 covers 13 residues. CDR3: CASSLTGSETQYF. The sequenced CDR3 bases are TGTGCCAGCAGCCTGACAGGGTCAGAGACG.

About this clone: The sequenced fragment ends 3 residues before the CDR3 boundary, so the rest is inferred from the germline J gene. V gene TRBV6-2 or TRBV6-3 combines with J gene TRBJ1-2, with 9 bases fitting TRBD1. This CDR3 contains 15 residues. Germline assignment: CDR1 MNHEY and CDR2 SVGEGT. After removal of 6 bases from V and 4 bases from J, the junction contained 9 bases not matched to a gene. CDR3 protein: CASSPSGQGVYGYTF. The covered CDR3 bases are TGTGCCAGCAGCCCCTCGGGACAGGGCGTCTATGGC.

The sequenced part of the CDR3 DNA is TGCAGCGCCGGTCAACGGACAGGTTATGGC. It specifies CSAGQRTGYG. The entire CDR3 protein reads CSAGQRTGYGYTF. The rearrangement uses TRBV29-1 and TRBJ1-2; TRBD1 agrees at 7 bases. The CDR3 end lies 3 residues beyond the end of the read and is filled in from the germline J gene. The CDR3 has 13 amino acids. The V gene end was trimmed by 7 bases and the J gene end by 5 bases; junction bases not matched to a gene: 10. CDR1 is SQVTM and CDR2 is ANQGSEA in the germline V gene.

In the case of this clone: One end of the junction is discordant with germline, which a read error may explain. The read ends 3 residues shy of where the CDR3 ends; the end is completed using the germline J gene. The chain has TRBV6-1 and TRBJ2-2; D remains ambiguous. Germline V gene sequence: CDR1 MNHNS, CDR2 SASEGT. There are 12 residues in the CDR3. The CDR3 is CASTENSGELFF. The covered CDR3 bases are TGTGCCAGCACTGAGAACTCCGGGGAG.

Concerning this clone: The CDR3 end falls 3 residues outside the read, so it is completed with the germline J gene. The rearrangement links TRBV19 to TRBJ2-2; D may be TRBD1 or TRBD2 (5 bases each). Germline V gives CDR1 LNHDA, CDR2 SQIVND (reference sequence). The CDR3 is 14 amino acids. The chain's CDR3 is CASIGRGGANVLFF. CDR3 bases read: TGTGCCAGTATTGGGAGAGGTGGGGCCAACGTG.

CDR3 DNA, as far as it was read: TGTGCCAGCAGCTCCCAGGGAGGCGGTGGC. Amino acid sequence: CASSSQGGGG. The CDR3 as a whole reads CASSSQGGGGYTF. The chain carries TRBV7-9 and TRBJ1-2; TRBD1 is a possible D gene (5 bases). The read comes to an end 3 residues before the CDR3 does, leaving the germline J gene to fill in the end. Trimming left V 4 bases short and J 7 bases short, with 13 bases between. This CDR3 comprises 13 residues. The germline V gene has CDR1 SEHNR and CDR2 FQNEAQ (reference sequence).

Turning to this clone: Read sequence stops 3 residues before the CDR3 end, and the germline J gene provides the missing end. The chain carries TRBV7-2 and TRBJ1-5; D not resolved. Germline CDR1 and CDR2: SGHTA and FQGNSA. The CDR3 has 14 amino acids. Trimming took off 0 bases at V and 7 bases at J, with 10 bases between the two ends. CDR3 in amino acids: CASSLAPDSQPQHF. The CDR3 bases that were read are TGTGCCAGCAGCTTAGCCCCAGACTCACAGCCC.

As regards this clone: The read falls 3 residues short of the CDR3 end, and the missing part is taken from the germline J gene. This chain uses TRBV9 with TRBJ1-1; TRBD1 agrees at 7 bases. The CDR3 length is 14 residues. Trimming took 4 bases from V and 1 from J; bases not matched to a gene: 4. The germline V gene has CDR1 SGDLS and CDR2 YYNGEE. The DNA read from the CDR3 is TGTGCCAGCAGCCCGGGACAGCCGAACACTGAA. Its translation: CASSPGQPNTE. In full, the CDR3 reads CASSPGQPNTEAFF.

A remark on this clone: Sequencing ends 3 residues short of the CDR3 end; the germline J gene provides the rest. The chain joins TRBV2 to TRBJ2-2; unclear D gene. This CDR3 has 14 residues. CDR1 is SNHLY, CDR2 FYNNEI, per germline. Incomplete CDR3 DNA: TGTGCCAGCTGCTTGATAAGCACGAATGAAAAG. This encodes CASCLISTNEK. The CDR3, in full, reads CASCLISTNEKLFF.

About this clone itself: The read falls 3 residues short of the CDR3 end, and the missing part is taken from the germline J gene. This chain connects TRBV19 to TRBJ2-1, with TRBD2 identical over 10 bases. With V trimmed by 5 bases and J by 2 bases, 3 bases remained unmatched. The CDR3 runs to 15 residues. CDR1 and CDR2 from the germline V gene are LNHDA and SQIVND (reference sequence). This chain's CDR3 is CASSVTSGAYNEQFF. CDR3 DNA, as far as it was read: TGTGCCAGTAGTGTCACTAGCGGGGCCTACAATGAG.